This T cell receptor (beta chain) is from a study of blood T cell repertoires in COVID-19. Study as a whole: Donors in the United States, Italy and Spain gave samples during acute or convalescent COVID-19.

Germline CDR1 and CDR2: SGHRS and YFSETQ. This CDR3 has 16 residues. Trimming at V came to 1 base and at J to 6 bases, leaving 8 bases not matched to a gene. Methods used by the authors: Reference gene primer amplification in the assay estimated nucleated cell counts. This table comes from immunoSEQ multiplex PCR, and its TCRdb copy is limited to in-frame clones, with some not included. V and J calls and clone size follow that table, whereas D and trimming were derived from the DNA. The table shows 250,000 to 300,000 clones, with 88% occurring only once. The clonotype originates from a woman under 40 with acute or convalescent COVID-19. The chain uses TRBV5-1 and TRBJ2-7; 12 nucleotides align to TRBD2. Sequencing used peripheral blood. CDR3 sequence reads: CASSLTQLAGGGEQYF. The CDR3 DNA reads as TGCGCCAGCAGCTTGACCCAACTAGCGGGAGGAGGCGAGCAGTACTTC. Drawing the rest from reference TRBV5-1 and TRBJ2-7, the complete variable domain is KAGVTQTPRYLIKTRGQQVTLSCSPISGHRSVSWYQQTPGQGLQFLFEYFSETQRNKGNFPGRFSGRQFSNSRSEMNVSTLELGDSALYLCASSLTQLAGGGEQYFGPGTRLTVT.